These T cell receptor beta chains were read from a single sample in a study of cytomegalovirus exposure and HLA in healthy donors. Clones were sequenced by immunoSEQ multiplex PCR, and TCRdb holds only the in-frame ones, with some missing. The repertoire holds 95,000 to 100,000 clones, with around 85% as singletons. The material sequenced was PBMCs. The receptors were sampled from a man between 25 and 39 years old in good health and CMV-seronegative. Both conserved end residues are part of each CDR3. The D gene is left open where the match is weak.

>TRBV7-2|TRBJ1-2|-
TGTGCCAGCAGCTTAGAGACAGGAGCCCCCTATGGCTACACCTTC
CASSLETGAPYGYTF
>TRBV15|TRBJ2-7|-
TGTGCCACCAGCAGCAGCAGGGGATACGAGCAGTACTTC
CATSSSRGYEQYF
>TRBV4-1|TRBJ1-3|-
TGCGCCAGCAGCCAAGCCTACAGCACCATATATTTT
CASSQAYSTIYF
>TRBV28|TRBJ1-2|TRBD1
TGTGCCAGCAGTGTCCGTTATCACCGGGACAGGGGGAACTATGGCTACACCTTC
CASSVRYHRDRGNYGYTF
>TRBV15|TRBJ2-1|TRBD1
TGTGCCACCGGGACAGAGCACCACAATGAGCAGTTCTTC
CATGTEHHNEQFF
>TRBV10-1|TRBJ2-7|-
TGCGCCAGCAGTCCAGGGTATTATAAGCAGTACTTC
CASSPGYYKQYF
>TRBV5-6|TRBJ2-7|TRBD2
TGTGCCAGCAGCGCCGGGACTAGCGCCGCAGGGCAGTACTTC
CASSAGTSAAGQYF
>TRBV19|TRBJ1-4|TRBD1
TGTGCCAGTAGTACATCGACAGGGGGCAATGAAAAACTGTTTTTT
CASSTSTGGNEKLFF
>TRBV5-6|TRBJ2-1|TRBD2
TGTGCCAGCAGCTTGGGTGGCGGGAGTGGGTACAATGAGCAGTTCTTC
CASSLGGGSGYNEQFF
>TRBV4-3|TRBJ2-7|TRBD2
TGCGCCAGCAGCCAAGACCCGCCCTCTAGCGGCACTGCCTACGAGCAGTACTTC
CASSQDPPSSGTAYEQYF
>TRBV7-9|TRBJ1-4|-
TGTGCCAGCAGCTTAGCCAGGGAACGTGAAAAACTGTTTTTT
CASSLAREREKLFF
>TRBV9|TRBJ1-1|TRBD1
TGTGCCAGCAGTCAGGGGGCTATCGGCACTGAAGCTTTCTTT
CASSQGAIGTEAFF
>TRBV30|TRBJ1-3|-
TGTGCCTGGGCCCGGGGTAACCAAGCGGGAAACACCATATATTTT
CAWARGNQAGNTIYF
>TRBV9|TRBJ2-5|TRBD1
TGTGCCAGCACGGGACAGGGTAATAAAGAGACCCAGTACTTC
CASTGQGNKETQYF
>TRBV30|TRBJ2-3|-
TGTGCCTGGAGTGGAGGGACTGGGGCGCAGTATTTT
CAWSGGTGAQYF
>TRBV7-9|TRBJ2-5|-
TGTGCCAGCAGTTTAAGAGGACAGCAACAGGGGACCCAGTACTTC
CASSLRGQQQGTQYF